The 8 T cell receptor beta chains listed next were all sequenced from one sample in a study of cytomegalovirus exposure and HLA in healthy donors. Researchers ran the PCR with 60 Vbeta and 13 Jbeta primers. Assay used: immunoSEQ multiplex PCR; TCRdb lists only in-frame clones, some missing. The sample has some 95,000 clones, around 68% seen once; the top ten hold 1.2%. The sequencing sample was made of PBMCs. The receptors shown here come from a female donor in good health and CMV-seronegative.

The V gene is TRBV6-1, the J gene TRBJ2-7; maybe TRBD1 (5 bases). Germline CDR1 and CDR2: MNHNS and SASEGT. There are 11 residues in the CDR3. The V end was cut by 5 bases, the J end by 7 bases, with 9 bases between. The CDR3 bases are TGTGCCAGCAGTTACCGGACAGAGCAGTACTTC. Its translation: CASSYRTEQYF.

Only a few counts were recorded for this clone. J is TRBJ2-2 and V is TRBV5-1; TRBD1 matches at 8 bases. This CDR3 comprises 15 residues. J gave up 6 bases and V 4 bases, and 8 bases lay outside the gene matches. Germline CDR1 reads SGHRS; CDR2 reads YFSETQ. In nucleotides, the CDR3 is TGCGCCAGCAGCCCAGAAGGGACAGGCCCCGGGGAGCTGTTTTTT. This gives the protein CASSPEGTGPGELFF.

In its sample, this clone was seen once. This rearrangement joins TRBV7-9 to TRBJ1-5, with D possibly TRBD1 on 6 matching bases. The V end lost 0 bases, the J end lost 4 bases, and 16 bases lay between the germline ends. Per the germline V gene, CDR1 is SEHNR and CDR2 is FQNEAQ (reference sequence). The CDR3 contains 17 residues. This chain's CDR3 is CASSLAAGGGRNQPQHF. CDR3 nucleotides: TGTGCCAGCAGCTTAGCAGCTGGGGGGGGCAGGAATCAGCCCCAGCATTTT. Filled out from reference TRBV7-9 and TRBJ1-5, the complete variable domain reads DTGVSQNPRHKITKRGQNVTFRCDPISEHNRLYWYRQTLGQGPEFLTYFQNEAQLEKSRLLSDRFSAERPKGSFSTLEIQRTEQGDSAMYLCASSLAAGGGRNQPQHFGDGTRLSIL.

The chain employs TRBV7-8 and TRBJ2-7, with 7 bases fitting TRBD2. The V gene's germline CDR1 is SGHVS and CDR2 FQNEAQ. The CDR3 contains 14 residues. J was trimmed by 2 bases and V by 5 bases; bases with no gene match: 6. The CDR3 loop reads CASSTSSGPYEQYF. The DNA for the CDR3 is TGTGCCAGCAGCACTTCTAGCGGCCCCTACGAGCAGTACTTC.

The chain combines TRBV11-2 with TRBJ1-1; TRBD1 matches 7 bases. The junction had 16 bases not matched to a gene; V was cut back by 5 bases and J by 1 base. The germline CDR1 and CDR2 sequences are SGHAT and FQNNGV. The CDR3 has 18 residues. The CDR3, as DNA: TGTGCCAGCAGCGTACAGGGGCTTGCCCTCATAAAGAACACTGAAGCTTTCTTT. It translates to CASSVQGLALIKNTEAFF.

The chain recombines TRBV28 with TRBJ1-5; D call uncertain. The CDR3 runs 17 residues. Germline loops: CDR1 MDHEN, CDR2 SYDVKM. Trimming removed 5 bases from V and 3 bases from J, with 20 bases in between. CDR3 in DNA: TGTGCCAGCAGTCCCTCCGGCAACCAGGTAATCAATCAGCCCCAGCATTTT. This sequence encodes CASSPSGNQVINQPQHF.

This clone was observed a few times. This chain links TRBV6-4 with TRBJ2-3; 10 positions agree with TRBD2. The CDR3 length is 15 residues. J gave up 5 bases and V 5 bases, and 7 bases lay outside the gene matches. CDR1 is MRHNA and CDR2 is SNTAGT in the germline V gene. The CDR3 nucleotides read TGTGCCAGCAGTCCAGAGGCTAGCGGGGGAGATACGCAGTATTTT. Encoded protein: CASSPEASGGDTQYF.

This chain connects TRBV5-8 to TRBJ2-7, with D unclear. The CDR3 runs 12 residues. Per germline, CDR1 SGHTS and CDR2 YDEGEE. V lost 0 bases, J lost 6 bases, and 7 bases lay in between. The CDR3 bases are TGTGCCAGCAGCTTGGGGGCGTTCGAGCAGTACTTC. Translated: CASSLGAFEQYF.